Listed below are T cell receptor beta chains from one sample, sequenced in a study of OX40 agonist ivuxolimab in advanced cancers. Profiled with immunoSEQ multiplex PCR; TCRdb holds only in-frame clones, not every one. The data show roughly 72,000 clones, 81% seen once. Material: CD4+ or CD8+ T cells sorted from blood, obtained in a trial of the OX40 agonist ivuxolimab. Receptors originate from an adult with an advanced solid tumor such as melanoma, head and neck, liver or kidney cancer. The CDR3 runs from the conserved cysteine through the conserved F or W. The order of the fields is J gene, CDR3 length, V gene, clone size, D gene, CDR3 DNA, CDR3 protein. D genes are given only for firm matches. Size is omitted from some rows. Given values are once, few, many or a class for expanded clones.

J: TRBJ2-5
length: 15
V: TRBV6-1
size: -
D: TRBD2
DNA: TGTGCCAGCAGTGGGATAGCGGGGGGTGGGGAGACCCAGTACTTC
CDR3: CASSGIAGGGETQYF

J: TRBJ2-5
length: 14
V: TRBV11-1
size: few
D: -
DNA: TGTGCCAGCAGCTTAAATTCTTGGTTGGAGACCCAGTACTTC
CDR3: CASSLNSWLETQYF

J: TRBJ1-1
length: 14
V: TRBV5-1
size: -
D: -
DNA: TGCGCCAGCAGCTTGGGGCCAGGTAACACTGAAGCTTTCTTT
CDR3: CASSLGPGNTEAFF

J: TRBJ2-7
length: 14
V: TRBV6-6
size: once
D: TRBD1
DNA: TGTGCCAGCAGTGAGACCGGGACAGTCTACGAGCAGTACTTC
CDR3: CASSETGTVYEQYF

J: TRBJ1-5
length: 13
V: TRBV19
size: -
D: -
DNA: TGTGCCAGTAGTTTCATTGCCTCTCAGCCCCAGCATTTT
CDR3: CASSFIASQPQHF

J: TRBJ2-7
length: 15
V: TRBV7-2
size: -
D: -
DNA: TGCGCCAGCAGCCAAGCAACAGGTGGGGCCTACGAGCAGTACTTC
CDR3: CASSQATGGAYEQYF

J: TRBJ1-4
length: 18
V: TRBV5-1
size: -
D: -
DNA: TGCGCCAGCAGCCCCTCGGCGGCAGGGCGTCCAACTAATGAAAAACTGTTTTTT
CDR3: CASSPSAAGRPTNEKLFF

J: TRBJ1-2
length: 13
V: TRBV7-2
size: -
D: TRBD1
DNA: TGTGCCAGCAGCTCGGGACAGAACTATGGCTACACCTTC
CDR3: CASSSGQNYGYTF

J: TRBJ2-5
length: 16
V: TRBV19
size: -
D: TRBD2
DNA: TGTGCCAGTAGTAGGCTCTTGGGGGGGACCGTTGAGACCCAGTACTTC
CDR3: CASSRLLGGTVETQYF

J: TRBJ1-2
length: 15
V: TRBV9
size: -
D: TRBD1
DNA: TGTGCCAGCAGCCCGGACAGGGGGCATAACTATGGCTACACCTTC
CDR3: CASSPDRGHNYGYTF

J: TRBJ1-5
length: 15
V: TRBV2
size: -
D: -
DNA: TGTGCCAGCAGCTTCAATCGGGCAGGGCGGCAGCCCCAGCATTTT
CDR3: CASSFNRAGRQPQHF

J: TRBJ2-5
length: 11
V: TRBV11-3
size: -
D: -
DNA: TGTGCCAGCAGCGCCCAAGAGACCCAGTACTTC
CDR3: CASSAQETQYF

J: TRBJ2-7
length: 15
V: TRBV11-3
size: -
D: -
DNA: TGTGCCAGCAGTCTAGAGACGGGGAGCTCCTACGAGCAGTACTTC
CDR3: CASSLETGSSYEQYF

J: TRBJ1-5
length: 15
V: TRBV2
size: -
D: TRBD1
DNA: TGTGCCAGCAGTGTGGACAGGGGGAAAGGCCAGCCCCAGCATTTT
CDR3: CASSVDRGKGQPQHF

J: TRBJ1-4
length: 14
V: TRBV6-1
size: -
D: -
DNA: TGTGCCACCGTAGAGGGCTCAGCTAATGAAAAACTGTTTTTT
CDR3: CATVEGSANEKLFF

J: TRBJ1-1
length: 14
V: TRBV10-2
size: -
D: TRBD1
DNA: TGCGCCGCGAGGACAGGTACGACGAACACTGAAGCTTTCTTT
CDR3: CAARTGTTNTEAFF

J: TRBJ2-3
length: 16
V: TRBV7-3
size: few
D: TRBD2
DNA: TGTGCCAGCAGCTTAACCGCAGCGGGATCTGCAGATACGCAGTATTTT
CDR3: CASSLTAAGSADTQYF

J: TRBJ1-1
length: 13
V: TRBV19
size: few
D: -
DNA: TGTGCCAGCAACAGGGAGGGGGACACTGAAGCTTTCTTT
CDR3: CASNREGDTEAFF

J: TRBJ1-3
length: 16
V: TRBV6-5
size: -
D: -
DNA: TGTGCCAGCAGTTACTCCGAGCCCCGCTCTGGAAACACCATATATTTT
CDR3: CASSYSEPRSGNTIYF

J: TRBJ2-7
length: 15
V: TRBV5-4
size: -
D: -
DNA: TGTGCCAGCAGCATACGGGACGGGAGCTCCTACGAGCAGTACTTC
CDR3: CASSIRDGSSYEQYF

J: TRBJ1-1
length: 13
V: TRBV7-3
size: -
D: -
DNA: TGTGCCAGCAGCTTACAAACCAGGGACAAAGCTTTCTTT
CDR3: CASSLQTRDKAFF

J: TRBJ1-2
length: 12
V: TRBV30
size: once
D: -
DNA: TGTGCCTGCCTTCGGGGGGTTGAGGGCTACACCTTC
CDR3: CACLRGVEGYTF

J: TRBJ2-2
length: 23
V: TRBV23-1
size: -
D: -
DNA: TGCGCCAGCAGTCAATCCACCGCACGGCACGGACACAAAGCAGTACCAAACACCGGGGAGCTGTTTTTT
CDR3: CASSQSTARHGHKAVPNTGELFF

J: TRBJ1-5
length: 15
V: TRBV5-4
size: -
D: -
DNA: TGCGCCAGCAGCCAAGATTGGGACAGCAATCAGCCCCAGCATTTT
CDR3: CASSQDWDSNQPQHF

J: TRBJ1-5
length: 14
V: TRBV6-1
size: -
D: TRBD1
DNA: TGTGCCAGCAACGGGGGACAGGCAAATCAGCCCCAGCATTTT
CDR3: CASNGGQANQPQHF

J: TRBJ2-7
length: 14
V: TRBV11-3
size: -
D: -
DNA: TGTGCCAGCTCTGGATCCGGGGTACCCTACGAGCAGTACTTC
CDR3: CASSGSGVPYEQYF

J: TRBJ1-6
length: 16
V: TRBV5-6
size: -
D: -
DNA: TGTGCCAGCAGCTTGGGGCCGGGGGGGCAACATTCACCCCTCCACTTT
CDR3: CASSLGPGGQHSPLHF

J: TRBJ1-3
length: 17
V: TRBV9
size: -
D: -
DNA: TGTGCCAGCAGCGTAGTAGCGACAGGAGTTACCCGAAACACCATATATTTT
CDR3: CASSVVATGVTRNTIYF

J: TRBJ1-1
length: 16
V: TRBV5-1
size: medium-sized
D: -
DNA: TGCGCCAGCAGCACGGAATTGGCAGGGCTGAACACTGAAGCTTTCTTT
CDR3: CASSTELAGLNTEAFF

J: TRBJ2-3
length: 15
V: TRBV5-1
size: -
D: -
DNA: TGCGCCAGCAGCGTGCAGCAATTTGGCACAGATACGCAGTATTTT
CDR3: CASSVQQFGTDTQYF

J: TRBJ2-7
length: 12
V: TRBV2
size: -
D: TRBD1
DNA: TGTGCCAGCAGTGGGACAGGGGGCGAGCAGTACTTC
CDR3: CASSGTGGEQYF

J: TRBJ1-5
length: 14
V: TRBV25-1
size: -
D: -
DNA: TGTGCCAGCAGTGATTGGGTTAGCAATCAGCCCCAGCATTTT
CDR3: CASSDWVSNQPQHF

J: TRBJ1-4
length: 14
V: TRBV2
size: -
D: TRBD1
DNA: TGTGCCAGCCTCAAACAGGGGCTTCATGAAAAACTGTTTTTT
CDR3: CASLKQGLHEKLFF

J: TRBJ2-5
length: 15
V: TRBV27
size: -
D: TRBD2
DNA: TGTGCCAGCATAAACCTAGCGGGGGGTAGGGAGACCCAGTACTTC
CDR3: CASINLAGGRETQYF

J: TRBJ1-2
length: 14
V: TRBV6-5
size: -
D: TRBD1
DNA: TGTGCCATCGGTGCGGTGGACAGGGGTAGCGGCTACACCTTC
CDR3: CAIGAVDRGSGYTF

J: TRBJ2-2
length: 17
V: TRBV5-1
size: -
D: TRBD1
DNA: TGCGCCAGCAGCTTCATTGCAGGGGGTATTGGCACCGGGGAGCTGTTTTTT
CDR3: CASSFIAGGIGTGELFF

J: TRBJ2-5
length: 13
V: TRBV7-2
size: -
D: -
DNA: TGTGCCAGCAGCCTGGGGGTACAAGAGACCCAGTACTTC
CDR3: CASSLGVQETQYF

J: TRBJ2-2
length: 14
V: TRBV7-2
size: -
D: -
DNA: TGTGCCAGCAGCAGTAAGCGGAGCACCGGGGAGCTGTTTTTT
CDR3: CASSSKRSTGELFF

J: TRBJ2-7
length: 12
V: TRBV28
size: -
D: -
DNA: TGTGCCAGCAGTTACAGTTCCTACGAGCAGTACTTC
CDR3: CASSYSSYEQYF

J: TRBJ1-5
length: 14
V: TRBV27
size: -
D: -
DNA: TGTGCCAGCAGGATGGGGTATAGCAATCAGCCCCAGCATTTT
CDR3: CASRMGYSNQPQHF

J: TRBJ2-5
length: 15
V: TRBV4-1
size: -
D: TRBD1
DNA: TGCGCCAGCAGCCCAGAAGGACAGGGGAGGGAGACCCAGTACTTC
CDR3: CASSPEGQGRETQYF

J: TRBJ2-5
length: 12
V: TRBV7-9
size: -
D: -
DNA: TGTGCCAGCAGCGTGAGCCAAGAGACCCAGTACTTC
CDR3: CASSVSQETQYF

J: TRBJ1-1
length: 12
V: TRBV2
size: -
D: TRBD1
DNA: TGTGCCAGCAGCACAGGGGTCACTGAAGCTTTCTTT
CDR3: CASSTGVTEAFF

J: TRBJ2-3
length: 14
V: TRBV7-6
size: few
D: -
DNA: TGTGCCAGCAGCTTAGGCGTCGGGTCAGATACGCAGTATTTT
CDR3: CASSLGVGSDTQYF

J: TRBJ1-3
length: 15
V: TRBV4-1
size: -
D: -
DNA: TGCGCCAGCAGCCCAAGGGACGGGGCTGGAAACACCATATATTTT
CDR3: CASSPRDGAGNTIYF

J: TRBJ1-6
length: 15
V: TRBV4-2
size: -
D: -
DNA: TGTGCCAGCAGCCCCCGGGGAGGGCTCAATTCACCCCTCCACTTT
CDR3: CASSPRGGLNSPLHF

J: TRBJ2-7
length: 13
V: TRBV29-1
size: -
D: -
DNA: TGCAGCGTACAAGACAGGACGAAGTACGAGCAGTACTTC
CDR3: CSVQDRTKYEQYF

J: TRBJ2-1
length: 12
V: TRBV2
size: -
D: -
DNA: TGTGCCGGCAGTGAAGTCGGCGATGAGCAGTTCTTC
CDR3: CAGSEVGDEQFF

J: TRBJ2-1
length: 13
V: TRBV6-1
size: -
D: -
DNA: TGTGCCACCGATCTCAGCGGGTACAATGAGCAGTTCTTC
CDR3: CATDLSGYNEQFF

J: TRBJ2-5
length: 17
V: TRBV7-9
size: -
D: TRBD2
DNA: TGTGCCAGCAGCTTAATTGGCAGCGGGGGGGCCCAAGAGACCCAGTACTTC
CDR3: CASSLIGSGGAQETQYF